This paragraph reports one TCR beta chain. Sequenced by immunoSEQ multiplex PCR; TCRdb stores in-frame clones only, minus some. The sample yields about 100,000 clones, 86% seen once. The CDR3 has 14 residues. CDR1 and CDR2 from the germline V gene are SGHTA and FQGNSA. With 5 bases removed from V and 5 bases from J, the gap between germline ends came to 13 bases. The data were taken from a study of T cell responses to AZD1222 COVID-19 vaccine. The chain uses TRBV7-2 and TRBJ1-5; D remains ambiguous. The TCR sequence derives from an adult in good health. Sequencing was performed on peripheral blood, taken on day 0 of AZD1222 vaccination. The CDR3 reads CASSPAVDDQPQHF. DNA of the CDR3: TGTGCCAGCAGCCCGGCCGTTGACGATCAGCCCCAGCATTTT.